The 12 T cell receptor beta chains below were found in one sample sequenced in a study of radiation and T cells in renal cell carcinoma. The time point is: baseline pretreatment blood. As to treatment: 15 Gy SBRT to primary tumor, nephrectomy 4 weeks later. TCRdb keeps only in-frame clones here, not all; method: immunoSEQ multiplex PCR. In the table there are 120,000 to 150,000 clones, about 88% of which are singletons. The material was blood, obtained from a patient whose treatment included radiotherapy and nephrectomy. Receptors originate from a woman between 65 and 79 years old with renal cell carcinoma.

This chain uses TRBV30 with TRBJ2-5; TRBD1 agrees at 7 bases. This CDR3 has 16 amino acids. V dropped 0 bases and J dropped 2; count of bases not matched to a gene: 9. Germline V gene sequence: CDR1 GTSNPN, CDR2 SVGIG (reference sequence). CDR3 in amino acids: CAWSVRGRGTQETQYF. For the CDR3, the DNA is TGTGCCTGGAGTGTACGAGGCAGGGGGACGCAAGAGACCCAGTACTTC.

The V gene is TRBV6-5, the J gene TRBJ1-2; the D gene is possibly TRBD1 (6 bases). The CDR3 is 11 residues long. CDR1 is MNHEY, CDR2 SVGAGI, per germline. Trimming cost V 6 bases and J 8 bases, with 10 bases left between them. The CDR3 reads CASRQGGGYTF. The CDR3 DNA reads TGTGCCAGCAGACAGGGTGGCGGCTACACCTTC.

In the case of this clone: A junction end diverges from the germline sequence, so it may reflect a read error. Other DNA sequences in this sample translate to the same CDR3. This sequence joins TRBV6-6 and TRBJ1-1, with D perhaps TRBD1 (6 bases). Germline CDR1 reads MNHNY; CDR2 reads SVGAGI (reference sequence). The CDR3 consists of 14 residues. The CDR3 DNA reads as TGTGCCAGCAGTTACCGCGCAGGGGACGCTGAGGCTTTCTTT. This encodes CASSYRAGDAEAFF.

V and J are TRBV7-2 and TRBJ2-1; D might be TRBD1 or TRBD2, each matching 6 bases. There are 15 residues in the CDR3. In germline, CDR1 is SGHTA, CDR2 FQGNSA. V lost 1 base to trimming and J lost 2 bases, with 9 bases between them. The CDR3: CASSLGRGAYNEQFF. The CDR3, as DNA: TGTGCCAGCAGCTTAGGGAGGGGGGCCTACAATGAGCAGTTCTTC. The complete variable domain, with remaining parts taken from reference TRBV7-2 and TRBJ2-1, reads GAGVSQSPSNKVTEKGKDVELRCDPISGHTALYWYRQSLGQGLEFLIYFQGNSAPDKSGLPSDRFSAERTGGSVSTLTIQRTQQEDSAVYLCASSLGRGAYNEQFFGPGTRLTVL.

The chain recombines TRBV7-8 with TRBJ2-3; TRBD1 or TRBD2 may be the D gene (5 bases each). This CDR3 comprises 17 residues. The V gene lost 1 base and the J gene lost 3 bases, with 17 bases spanning the gap. Germline V lookup: CDR1 SGHVS, CDR2 FQNEAQ. CDR3 in amino acids: CASSLGGFRKGTDTQYF. The CDR3 coding sequence is TGTGCCAGCAGCTTAGGGGGGTTTAGAAAGGGAACAGATACGCAGTATTTT.

The chain's CDR3 is CASSFGGTNYGYTF. The CDR3 DNA reads TGTGCCAGCAGCTTTGGGGGCACCAACTATGGCTACACCTTC. This rearrangement joins TRBV7-2 to TRBJ1-2; tentative D call: TRBD1 (6 bases). Germline V gene data show CDR1 as SGHTA and CDR2 as FQGNSA. Trimming stripped 3 bases from V and 2 bases from J, with 10 bases between. The CDR3 is made up of 14 amino acids.

The DNA of the CDR3 is TGTGCCAGCAGCTCCACAGGGGTCGATGGCTACACCTTC. Translation gives CASSSTGVDGYTF. This rearrangement joins TRBV7-3 to TRBJ1-2; 7 nucleotides agree with TRBD1. CDR1 and CDR2 (germline): SGHTA, FQGTGA. Trimming removed 4 bases from V and 6 bases from J; junction bases left unmatched: 5. The CDR3 contains 13 residues.

V usage is TRBV27 and J usage is TRBJ1-2; TRBD1 aligns across 8 bases. This CDR3 comprises 12 residues. From germline, CDR1 is MNHEY and CDR2 SMNVEV (reference sequence). J was trimmed by 11 bases and V by 5 bases; bases with no gene match: 7. DNA of the CDR3: TGTGCCAGCAGTGGACAGGGCCTTGGGTACACCTTC. Its translation is CASSGQGLGYTF.

The gene calls are TRBV30 and TRBJ2-3, with no clear D. Between the trimmed V and J ends, which lost 2 bases and 2 bases, there was a span of 8 bases. The CDR3 runs to 13 residues. Germline CDR1 reads GTSNPN; CDR2 reads SVGIG (reference sequence). DNA of the CDR3: TGTGCCTGGAGTCTACTATTCACAGATACGCAGTATTTT. This sequence encodes CAWSLLFTDTQYF.

The genes are TRBV6-1 and TRBJ2-7; D might be TRBD1 (5 bases). Germline V lookup: CDR1 MNHNS, CDR2 SASEGT. The CDR3 covers 15 residues. The V end was cut by 0 bases, the J end by 4 bases, with 13 bases between. The DNA of the CDR3 is TGTGCCAGCAGTGAAGCTTCCACAAGGGGATACGAGCAGTACTTC. It specifies CASSEASTRGYEQYF.

This chain uses TRBV9 with TRBJ2-7, with a weak D call TRBD2 (6 bases). The CDR3 is 13 residues long. Trimming pared 7 bases from V and 3 bases from J, leaving 14 bases between. CDR1 and CDR2 (germline): SGDLS, YYNGEE. This CDR3 is CASSEGQGYEQYF. CDR3 nucleotides: TGTGCCAGCTCGGAGGGTCAGGGCTACGAGCAGTACTTC.

The chain links TRBV10-3 to TRBJ1-1, with TRBD1 matching 10 bases. The junction had 6 bases not matched to a gene; V was cut back by 1 base and J by 4 bases. The CDR3 runs to 16 residues. CDR1 and CDR2 (germline): ENHRY, SYGVKD. Written as DNA, the CDR3 is TGTGCCATCAGTGAGTTGTGGACAGGGGGGGTCACTGAAGCTTTCTTT. Its protein is CAISELWTGGVTEAFF.